The 19 T cell receptor beta chains presented below share a single source sample, sequenced in a study of cytomegalovirus exposure and HLA in healthy donors. Primers for the PCR totalled 60 Vbeta and 13 Jbeta. Sequencing was performed with immunoSEQ multiplex PCR; in TCRdb, only in-frame clones are kept and a portion is missing. Here the sample spans some 190,000 clones, 70% to 75% being singletons. Sequences were obtained from PBMCs. The receptors were gathered from a man aged 30-40 years in good health and CMV-seropositive.

The table lists this clone with a few counts. The rearrangement joins TRBV5-4 to TRBJ2-3; D perhaps matches TRBD2 (6 bases). Germline V gives CDR1 SGHNT, CDR2 YYREEE (reference sequence). This CDR3 is 15 amino acids long. Trimming removed 3 bases at V and 0 bases at J, with 11 bases between. This CDR3 reads CASSSGLPSTDTQYF. In DNA, the CDR3 is TGTGCCAGCAGCTCGGGACTCCCTAGCACAGATACGCAGTATTTT.

The chain links TRBV4-2 to TRBJ2-2, with 9 bases matching TRBD2. This CDR3 is 17 amino acids long. Germline CDR1 is LGHNA and CDR2 is YNFKEQ. V was pared by 4 bases and J by 6 bases, with 12 bases of the junction left unmatched. The chain's CDR3 is CASSLGSLAGGPGELFF. The CDR3 nucleotides read TGTGCCAGCAGCCTGGGGAGTCTGGCGGGGGGGCCCGGGGAGCTGTTTTTT.

This chain joins TRBV6-6 and TRBJ1-2; TRBD1 is a possible D gene (5 bases). The CDR3 contains 15 residues. Germline CDR1 reads MNHNY; CDR2 reads SVGAGI (reference sequence). Between the trimmed V and J ends, which lost 0 bases and 5 bases, there was a span of 13 bases. The CDR3 here is CASSYSGRGLYGYTF. As DNA, the CDR3 is TGTGCCAGCAGTTACTCGGGGAGGGGCCTATATGGCTACACCTTC.

The rearrangement joins TRBV19 to TRBJ1-5; D might be TRBD1 (6 bases). V gave up 2 bases and J gave up 5 bases, with 10 bases separating them. The CDR3 length is 14 residues. Germline-derived CDR1 and CDR2 are LNHDA and SQIVND (reference sequence). The CDR3 loop is CASSIWGPDQPQHF. The CDR3 region has the DNA TGTGCCAGTAGTATATGGGGGCCGGATCAGCCCCAGCATTTT.

The chain's CDR3 is CASSLVSPTVGTEAFF. The CDR3 nucleotides are TGTGCCAGCAGCTTAGTCTCCCCGACAGTTGGCACTGAAGCTTTCTTT. The chain employs TRBV7-2 and TRBJ1-1; D is perhaps TRBD1 (5 bases). The CDR3 length is 16 residues. V dropped 1 base and J dropped 4 bases, with 16 bases sitting between them. Germline V gene lookup returns CDR1 SGHTA and CDR2 FQGNSA.

This clone has only a few counts. The chain combines TRBV4-3 with TRBJ1-4; TRBD1 is a possible D gene (6 bases). CDR1 is LGHNA, CDR2 YSLEER, per germline. Trimming took 5 bases from V and 0 from J, leaving 13 bases between them. This CDR3 has 16 amino acids. Here the CDR3 reads CASSTADSATNEKLFF. CDR3 DNA: TGCGCCAGCAGCACCGCGGACAGCGCAACTAATGAAAAACTGTTTTTT.

The chain recombines TRBV2 with TRBJ2-3, with D maybe TRBD2 (6 bases). Trimming took off 4 bases at V and 2 bases at J, with 10 bases between the two ends. Germline V gives CDR1 SNHLY, CDR2 FYNNEI. This CDR3 has 14 amino acids. The CDR3 DNA follows: TGTGCCAGCAGTGCGGGACTTTTCACAGATACGCAGTATTTT. Amino acid sequence: CASSAGLFTDTQYF.

This clone was observed once. The V and J genes are TRBV7-3 and TRBJ2-1; D unresolved. Germline V gives CDR1 SGHTA, CDR2 FQGTGA. The germline V and J ends were trimmed by 1 base and 1 base, with 8 bases remaining between them. This CDR3 contains 15 residues. The CDR3 region has the DNA TGTGCCAGCAGCTTAAATGGGCAGTCCTACAATGAGCAGTTCTTC. Protein product: CASSLNGQSYNEQFF.

The chain is built from TRBV6-5 and TRBJ1-2; 8 bases align to TRBD1. Per the germline V gene, CDR1 is MNHEY and CDR2 is SVGAGI. The CDR3 runs 16 residues. The ends lost 0 bases at V and 5 bases at J; junction bases unmatched: 8. CDR3: CASSYSGAGGRYGYTF. The DNA for the CDR3 is TGTGCCAGCAGTTACTCTGGGGCAGGGGGCAGATATGGCTACACCTTC.

This rearrangement joins TRBV10-3 to TRBJ2-4; maybe TRBD1 (5 bases). Per the germline V gene, CDR1 is ENHRY and CDR2 is SYGVKD. The V and J ends lost 3 bases and 3 bases respectively, with 15 bases between them. This CDR3 has 16 residues. CDR3 DNA: TGTGCCATCAGTGAAACTGGCAGGGTGTACAAAAACATTCAGTACTTC. It yields the protein CAISETGRVYKNIQYF.

This chain joins TRBV2 and TRBJ2-7; TRBD2 matches 7 bases. J gave up 2 bases and V 2 bases, and 3 bases lay outside the gene matches. Germline lookup yields CDR1 SNHLY and CDR2 FYNNEI. This CDR3 has 14 residues. CDR3 residues: CASSESGAPYEQYF. The CDR3 DNA sequence: TGTGCCAGCAGTGAAAGCGGGGCCCCCTACGAGCAGTACTTC.

V and J are TRBV11-2 and TRBJ1-1, with TRBD1 as a possible D gene (6 bases). Between the trimmed V and J ends, which lost 2 bases and 3 bases, there was a span of 16 bases. The CDR3 extends over 16 amino acids. Germline assignment: CDR1 SGHAT and CDR2 FQNNGV. As DNA, the CDR3 is TGTGCCAGCAGCTTAATTCAGGGGAGTGGGTACACTGAAGCTTTCTTT. Translated: CASSLIQGSGYTEAFF.

This clone occurred once. The chain is built from TRBV5-1 and TRBJ1-1; 8 bases fit TRBD1. Losses at the gene ends were 9 bases for V and 5 bases for J; bases not matched to a gene: 9. Germline V gene lookup returns CDR1 SGHRS and CDR2 YFSETQ. The CDR3 extends over 13 amino acids. The chain's CDR3 is CATNGQGGTEAFF. CDR3 DNA: TGCGCCACCAACGGACAGGGAGGAACTGAAGCTTTCTTT.

This sequence joins TRBV29-1 and TRBJ2-1, with D tentatively TRBD2 (6 bases). The V end lost 8 bases, the J end lost 1 base, and 15 bases lay between the germline ends. CDR3 length equals 14 residues. Per the germline V gene, CDR1 is SQVTM and CDR2 is ANQGSEA. CDR3 DNA: TGCAGCTCGAAGGAGGGGCCGTCCTACAATGAGCAGTTCTTC. Translated, it gives CSSKEGPSYNEQFF.

This clone came up a few times. V gene TRBV7-2 combines with J gene TRBJ2-7; 8 nucleotides agree with TRBD2. This CDR3 comprises 14 residues. The trim removed 5 bases at V and 5 bases at J, leaving 8 bases unmatched. The germline V gene encodes CDR1 SGHTA and CDR2 FQGNSA. The CDR3 DNA reads TGTGCCAGCAGCGACGGGACTAGTCCCCACGAGCAGTACTTC. The encoded protein is CASSDGTSPHEQYF. Together with reference TRBV7-2 and TRBJ2-7, the CDR3 gives the full variable domain: GAGVSQSPSNKVTEKGKDVELRCDPISGHTALYWYRQSLGQGLEFLIYFQGNSAPDKSGLPSDRFSAERTGGSVSTLTIQRTQQEDSAVYLCASSDGTSPHEQYFGPGTRLTVT.

This rearrangement joins TRBV12-5 to TRBJ1-5, with unresolved D. The length of the CDR3 is 16 residues. Germline V gives CDR1 LGHNT, CDR2 FRNRAP. V lost 2 bases to trimming and J lost 7 bases, with 18 bases between them. DNA for the CDR3: TGTGCTAGTGGTTTGCCCTACGGGGTCGTCACCCAGCCCCAGCATTTT. It codes for CASGLPYGVVTQPQHF.

This chain links TRBV5-1 with TRBJ1-2; 7 bases fit TRBD1. Trimming removed 4 bases from V and 5 bases from J; junction bases left unmatched: 11. Germline V gene lookup returns CDR1 SGHRS and CDR2 YFSETQ. The CDR3 is made up of 15 amino acids. CDR3 nucleotide sequence: TGCGCCAGCAGCCCCTCCGGGACAGCGATATATGGCTACACCTTC. It codes for CASSPSGTAIYGYTF.

The chain carries TRBV28 and TRBJ1-5; D perhaps matches TRBD1 (6 bases). CDR1 and CDR2 from the germline V gene are MDHEN and SYDVKM. The CDR3 spans 17 residues. Trimming took off 6 bases at V and 2 bases at J, with 20 bases between the two ends. CDR3 region: CASRAPMGARGNQPQHF. The DNA for the CDR3 is TGTGCCAGCAGAGCCCCTATGGGGGCGCGTGGCAATCAGCCCCAGCATTTT.

The rearrangement joins TRBV19 to TRBJ1-1, with TRBD1 matching over 8 bases. This CDR3 has 15 amino acids. The ends lost 7 bases at V and 3 bases at J; junction bases unmatched: 10. Germline loops: CDR1 LNHDA, CDR2 SQIVND (reference sequence). In DNA form, the CDR3 reads TGTGCCAGTACCTACAGGGGGTTTGAGTACACTGAAGCTTTCTTT. As protein: CASTYRGFEYTEAFF.